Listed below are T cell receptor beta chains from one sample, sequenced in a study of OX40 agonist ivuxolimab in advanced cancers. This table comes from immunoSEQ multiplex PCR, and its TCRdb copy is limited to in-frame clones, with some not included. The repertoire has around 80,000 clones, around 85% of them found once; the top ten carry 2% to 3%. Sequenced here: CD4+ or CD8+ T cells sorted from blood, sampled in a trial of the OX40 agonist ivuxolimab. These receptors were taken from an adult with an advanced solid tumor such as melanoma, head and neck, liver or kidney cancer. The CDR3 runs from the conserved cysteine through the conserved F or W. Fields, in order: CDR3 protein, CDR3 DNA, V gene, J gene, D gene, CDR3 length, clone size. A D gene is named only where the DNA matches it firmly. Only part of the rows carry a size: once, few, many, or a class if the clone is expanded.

CASRHAYGQWGSYEQYF	TGTGCCAGCAGACACGCCTATGGACAGTGGGGCTCCTACGAGCAGTACTTC	TRBV28	TRBJ2-7	NA	17	NA
CASSHTGGLISYEQYF	TGTGCCAGCAGTCACACAGGGGGACTTATTTCCTACGAGCAGTACTTC	TRBV7-2	TRBJ2-7	TRBD1	16	once
CASSPSGTSGGFGEQYF	TGTGCCAGCTCACCGTCCGGGACTAGCGGGGGCTTCGGCGAGCAGTACTTC	TRBV18	TRBJ2-7	TRBD2	17	NA
CASSRDRDHGYTF	TGTGCCAGCAGCCGGGACAGGGACCATGGCTACACCTTC	TRBV6-6	TRBJ1-2	TRBD1	13	NA
CASSYEGRGHKGYTF	TGTGCCAGCAGTTACGAAGGCAGGGGCCATAAGGGCTACACCTTC	TRBV28	TRBJ1-2	NA	15	NA
CASSGEGYGYTF	TGTGCCAGCAGTGGGGAGGGGTATGGCTACACCTTC	TRBV2	TRBJ1-2	NA	12	few
CASSQPENGGEQYF	TGTGCCAGCAGCCAACCGGAAAACGGTGGGGAGCAGTACTTC	TRBV4-2	TRBJ2-7	NA	14	NA
CASSLRSGLQYF	TGTGCCAGCAGCTTAAGGTCAGGTCTTCAGTACTTC	TRBV11-1	TRBJ2-4	NA	12	NA
CASGWGSDQPQHF	TGTGCCAGCGGGTGGGGGAGCGATCAGCCCCAGCATTTT	TRBV9	TRBJ1-5	NA	13	NA
CASRDMPGLVGGYTF	TGTGCCAGCAGAGATATGCCGGGGTTGGTTGGTGGCTACACCTTC	TRBV6-1	TRBJ1-2	NA	15	NA
CASRFQGEAFF	TGTGCCAGTAGGTTTCAGGGGGAAGCTTTCTTT	TRBV19	TRBJ1-1	NA	11	NA
CASSLTGRPTYEQYF	TGTGCCAGCAGTCTGACAGGGAGGCCTACCTACGAGCAGTACTTC	TRBV6-6	TRBJ2-7	NA	15	NA
CSVEDWPLDTQYF	TGCAGCGTTGAAGATTGGCCGTTGGATACGCAGTATTTT	TRBV29-1	TRBJ2-3	NA	13	NA
CASSRPGTGITGELFF	TGTGCCAGCAGCAGACCCGGGACAGGGATAACCGGGGAGCTGTTTTTT	TRBV7-2	TRBJ2-2	TRBD1	16	NA
CASSGVTENTEAFF	TGTGCCAGTAGTGGGGTGACAGAGAACACTGAAGCTTTCTTT	TRBV19	TRBJ1-1	NA	14	few
CASELAGGLKEQFF	TGTGCCAGCGAACTAGCGGGGGGGCTTAAGGAGCAGTTCTTC	TRBV6-1	TRBJ2-1	TRBD2	14	NA
CASSRGSQSNQPQHF	TGTGCCAGCTCAAGGGGGAGTCAGAGCAATCAGCCCCAGCATTTT	TRBV18	TRBJ1-5	NA	15	NA
CASSQTSSKTQYF	TGTGCCAGCAGCCAGACTAGCAGTAAGACCCAGTACTTC	TRBV7-3	TRBJ2-5	TRBD2	13	NA
CASRYRGGNQPQHF	TGTGCCAGCAGATACAGGGGTGGCAATCAGCCCCAGCATTTT	TRBV28	TRBJ1-5	TRBD1	14	NA
CATLNTDTQYF	TGTGCCACCTTAAACACAGATACGCAGTATTTT	TRBV28	TRBJ2-3	NA	11	NA
CASSRTGGGQPQHF	TGTGCCAGTAGCCGGACAGGGGGCGGTCAGCCCCAGCATTTT	TRBV19	TRBJ1-5	TRBD1	14	NA
CAISEGLAGGRETQYF	TGTGCCATCAGTGAGGGGCTAGCGGGGGGTCGGGAGACCCAGTACTTC	TRBV10-3	TRBJ2-5	TRBD2	16	NA
CASSFRTGSDTEAFF	TGTGCCAGCAGCTTCAGGACAGGGTCGGACACTGAAGCTTTCTTT	TRBV7-9	TRBJ1-1	TRBD1	15	NA
CASSISRGSTSYEQYF	TGTGCCAGTAGTATATCGAGGGGGTCCACGTCCTACGAGCAGTACTTC	TRBV19	TRBJ2-7	NA	16	NA
CASRFEAGDLFMNTEAFF	TGTGCCAGTAGATTTGAGGCAGGAGATCTTTTCATGAACACTGAAGCTTTCTTT	TRBV19	TRBJ1-1	NA	18	NA
CASSLTSETYEQYF	TGTGCCAGCAGCTTGACTAGCGAAACCTACGAGCAGTACTTC	TRBV7-2	TRBJ2-7	TRBD2	14	NA
CASSLRQGLETQYF	TGCGCCAGCAGCTTGAGGCAGGGTTTAGAGACCCAGTACTTC	TRBV5-1	TRBJ2-5	NA	14	NA
CASRYTGGASSDTQYF	TGTGCCAGCAGGTATACAGGGGGCGCTTCTTCAGATACGCAGTATTTT	TRBV28	TRBJ2-3	TRBD1	16	NA
CASSSGGQGYEKLFF	TGTGCCAGCAGCTCGGGGGGACAGGGGTATGAAAAACTGTTTTTT	TRBV6-5	TRBJ1-4	TRBD1	15	NA
CASSQGLGVSQFF	TGTGCCAGCAGCCAGGGACTAGGAGTCTCGCAGTTCTTC	TRBV11-3	TRBJ2-1	TRBD2	13	NA
CASSLGGIQETQYF	TGTGCCAGCAGCTTAGGGGGGATCCAAGAGACCCAGTACTTC	TRBV7-9	TRBJ2-5	NA	14	once